One and the same sample provided the 32 T cell receptor beta chains below, sequenced in a study of blood T cell repertoires in COVID-19 (dated by TCRdb to the early 2020s). To prepare the library, the immunoSEQ multiplex PCR assay was applied. TCRdb mirrors the immuneACCESS table, restricted to in-frame sequences. Some clones are absent from its copies; in checked studies, under half trace to an unresolved V gene, and the reason for the others is unknown. The table for this sample lists about 240,000 clones; around four fifths of them were counted only once. Approximately 2% of the sample goes to the ten largest clones. Sequenced material: peripheral blood. The receptors here all came from a man aged 25 to 40 who had recovered from COVID-19.

A few counts support this clone. V gene TRBV5-4 combines with J gene TRBJ2-2; D is uncertain. The germline V gene has CDR1 SGHNT and CDR2 YYREEE (reference sequence). The CDR3 has 12 residues. V dropped 2 bases and J dropped 6 bases, with 5 bases sitting between them. The CDR3, as DNA: TGTGCCAGCAGCTTTCCGGCCGGGGAGCTGTTTTTT. Its protein product is CASSFPAGELFF. Combining the CDR3 with reference TRBV5-4 and TRBJ2-2 gives the whole variable domain ETGVTQSPTHLIKTRGQQVTLRCSSQSGHNTVSWYQQALGQGPQFIFQYYREEENGRGNFPPRFSGLQFPNYSSELNVNALELDDSALYLCASSFPAGELFFGEGSRLTVL.

V gene TRBV5-1 combines with J gene TRBJ1-1; 7 positions match TRBD1. After removal of 2 bases from V and 1 base from J, the junction contained 11 bases not matched to a gene. The germline gives CDR1 SGHRS, CDR2 YFSETQ. The CDR3 spans 17 residues. The CDR3, as DNA: TGCGCCAGCAGCTTTTCGGACAGGCCCCTCCGGAACACTGAAGCTTTCTTT. Translating gives CASSFSDRPLRNTEAFF.

The chain carries TRBV10-1 and TRBJ2-1; 7 nucleotides match TRBD1. Trimming removed 3 bases from V and 7 bases from J; junction bases left unmatched: 15. Germline loops: CDR1 WNHNN, CDR2 SYGVQD (reference sequence). The CDR3 runs 17 residues. The CDR3 is CASSDRWGEGAGNEQFF. The CDR3 DNA reads as TGCGCCAGCAGTGATCGATGGGGTGAGGGGGCGGGTAATGAGCAGTTCTTC.

The chain is built from TRBV19 and TRBJ1-1; 8 bases line up with TRBD1. The CDR3 runs 17 residues. After removal of 3 bases from V and 4 bases from J, the junction contained 13 bases not matched to a gene. Germline V gives CDR1 LNHDA, CDR2 SQIVND (reference sequence). CDR3 amino acids: CASSMAGVARGRTEAFF. For the CDR3, the DNA is TGTGCCAGTAGTATGGCGGGGGTCGCCAGGGGGCGCACTGAAGCTTTCTTT.

V is TRBV1 and J is TRBJ2-7; TRBD2, as called in the table, went unchecked against the DNA. TRBV1 is classified as a pseudogene. This CDR3 spans 14 amino acids. CDR3 nucleotide sequence: TGCACCAGCAGCCAAGAATCGGGTCCCCACGAGCAGTACTTC. Translated: CTSSQESGPHEQYF.

This clone was seen just once. The rearrangement joins TRBV5-4 to TRBJ2-5; 7 nucleotides agree with TRBD2. Germline V gives CDR1 SGHNT, CDR2 YYREEE (reference sequence). V gave up 4 bases and J gave up 4 bases; unmatched junction bases: 4. There are 13 residues in the CDR3. The CDR3 reads CASSGGVLETQYF. In nucleotides, the CDR3 is TGTGCCAGCAGCGGGGGGGTATTAGAGACCCAGTACTTC.

The CDR3 region has the DNA TGTGCCAGCAGCGAACTACAGGGCGGGGAGCAGTTCTTC. This encodes CASSELQGGEQFF. The chain recombines TRBV11-2 with TRBJ2-1; the D gene is possibly TRBD1 (6 bases). CDR3 size: 13 residues. Trimming took off 5 bases at V and 10 bases at J, with 15 bases between the two ends. Germline assignment: CDR1 SGHAT and CDR2 FQNNGV.

J is TRBJ2-5 and V is TRBV28, with 9 bases lining up with TRBD1. CDR3 length: 15 residues. J was trimmed by 6 bases and V by 3 bases; bases with no gene match: 8. Germline CDR1 is MDHEN and CDR2 is SYDVKM. The CDR3 reads CASSLPPTGGKTQYF. The CDR3 coding sequence is TGTGCCAGCAGTTTGCCCCCGACAGGGGGAAAGACCCAGTACTTC.

J is TRBJ2-5 and V is TRBV5-1, with D unresolved. The V gene lost 0 bases and the J gene lost 2 bases, with 11 bases spanning the gap. The CDR3 length is 15 residues. The germline V gene encodes CDR1 SGHRS and CDR2 YFSETQ. CDR3 sequence reads: CASSLANAIQETQYF. For the CDR3, the DNA is TGCGCCAGCAGCTTGGCCAATGCTATTCAAGAGACCCAGTACTTC.

This chain links TRBV2 with TRBJ1-2, with D perhaps matching TRBD1 (5 bases). Trimming shortened V by 3 bases and J by 2 bases, and 7 bases separated the two germline ends. Per germline, CDR1 SNHLY and CDR2 FYNNEI. The CDR3 sequence is 13 residues long. The CDR3 sequence is CASSDGGNYGYTF. The DNA of the CDR3 is TGTGCCAGCAGTGACGGGGGGAACTATGGCTACACCTTC. Full variable domain (rest looked up from reference TRBV2 and TRBJ1-2): EPEVTQTPSHQVTQMGQEVILRCVPISNHLYFYWYRQILGQKVEFLVSFYNNEISEKSEIFDDQFSVERPDGSNFTLKIRSTKLEDSAMYFCASSDGGNYGYTFGSGTRLTVV.

The V and J genes are TRBV5-1 and TRBJ2-7, with unresolved D. The germline gives CDR1 SGHRS, CDR2 YFSETQ. Trimming left V 4 bases short and J 4 bases short, with 12 bases between. CDR3 size: 13 residues. CDR3 bases: TGCGCCAGCAGCCAGAGGCTCCCTTACGAGCAGTACTTC. Translating it yields CASSQRLPYEQYF.

This chain joins TRBV29-1 and TRBJ2-6; TRBD1 is a possible D gene (6 bases). Germline V lookup: CDR1 SQVTM, CDR2 ANQGSEA. V was shortened by 5 bases and J by 0 bases, with 14 bases between the two germline ends. The CDR3 has 16 amino acids. CDR3 nucleotides: TGCAGCGTTAAATCCCGGACAGTCTCTGGGGCCAACGTCCTGACTTTC. Translated: CSVKSRTVSGANVLTF.

This chain links TRBV19 with TRBJ2-2; 14 bases match TRBD2. The CDR3 loop spans 16 amino acids. The trim removed 5 bases at V and 7 bases at J, leaving 6 bases unmatched. Germline V lookup: CDR1 LNHDA, CDR2 SQIVND (reference sequence). CDR3 in DNA: TGTGCCAGTAGTTCATGGACTAGCGGGGGGATCGGGGAGCTGTTTTTT. Amino acid sequence: CASSSWTSGGIGELFF.

For the CDR3, the DNA is TGTGCCAGCAGTGGAGCGGGGGCCAACACAGATACGCAGTATTTT. Amino acid sequence: CASSGAGANTDTQYF. The V and J genes are TRBV5-4 and TRBJ2-3; 8 bases fit TRBD2. V dropped 5 bases and J dropped 2; count of bases not matched to a gene: 7. The CDR3 length is 15 residues. Per the germline V gene, CDR1 is SGHNT and CDR2 is YYREEE (reference sequence).

J is TRBJ1-2 and V is TRBV7-6; D is undetermined. Trimming took 5 bases from V and 2 from J, leaving 15 bases between them. Germline assignment: CDR1 SGHVS and CDR2 FNYEAQ. This CDR3 spans 15 amino acids. The CDR3 is CASSDLGSGNYGYTF. CDR3 sequence (DNA): TGTGCCAGCAGCGACTTAGGCTCGGGGAACTATGGCTACACCTTC.

This chain links TRBV19 with TRBJ2-2; D is possibly TRBD1 (6 bases). CDR3 length: 14 residues. Germline CDR1 is LNHDA and CDR2 is SQIVND (reference sequence). V lost 4 bases and J 7 bases, leaving 13 bases between the germline ends. The CDR3 bases are TGTGCCAGTAGTAAACAGGGACGGAACGGGGAGCTGTTTTTT. Encoded protein: CASSKQGRNGELFF.

The J gene is TRBJ2-3, the V gene TRBV9; D may be TRBD2 (6 bases). Germline CDR1 reads SGDLS; CDR2 reads YYNGEE. This CDR3 has 14 residues. Trimming shortened V by 5 bases and J by 2 bases, and 12 bases separated the two germline ends. The CDR3 here is CASRRGPNTDTQYF. The CDR3 DNA reads as TGTGCCAGCAGGCGGGGTCCTAACACAGATACGCAGTATTTT.

The chain is built from TRBV4-1 and TRBJ2-3, with D maybe TRBD2 (6 bases). The CDR3 spans 15 residues. CDR1 and CDR2 from the germline V gene are MGHRA and YSYEKL. V was cut by 1 base and J by 5 bases, with 13 bases left in between. The CDR3 DNA reads TGCGCCAGCAGCCAAGTAACTAGCCCTAAAGATACGCAGTATTTT. Translated, it gives CASSQVTSPKDTQYF.

J is TRBJ2-1 and V is TRBV18; D is possibly TRBD2 (6 bases). V shed 3 bases and J shed 6 bases, with 12 bases lying between them. This CDR3 is built from 14 residues. Germline V gene sequence: CDR1 KGHSH, CDR2 LQKENI. CDR3 nucleotides: TGTGCCAGCTCACCTCCGGGGGACGGCAATGAGCAGTTCTTC. It is translated as CASSPPGDGNEQFF. Full variable domain (missing parts from reference TRBV18 and TRBJ2-1): NAGVMQNPRHLVRRRGQEARLRCSPMKGHSHVYWYRQLPEEGLKFMVYLQKENIIDESGMPKERFSAEFPKEGPSILRIQQVVRGDSAAYFCASSPPGDGNEQFFGPGTRLTVL.

The V gene is TRBV2, the J gene TRBJ2-7, with 9 bases fitting TRBD1. CDR3 length: 13 residues. Germline V gene lookup returns CDR1 SNHLY and CDR2 FYNNEI. V was clipped by 9 bases and J by 2 bases; unmatched bases: 5. This CDR3 is CASGTGYAYEQYF. In nucleotides, the CDR3 is TGTGCCAGTGGGACAGGGTATGCCTACGAGCAGTACTTC.

The genes are TRBV9 and TRBJ1-1; D is unclear. V shed 0 bases and J shed 2 bases, with 5 bases lying between them. This CDR3 is built from 13 residues. Germline values: CDR1 SGDLS, CDR2 YYNGEE. CDR3 nucleotides: TGTGCCAGCAGCGTAGAAAGCAACACTGAAGCTTTCTTT. Translating it yields CASSVESNTEAFF.

The chain employs TRBV4-2 and TRBJ2-3; TRBD2 matches at 12 bases. Germline V lookup: CDR1 LGHNA, CDR2 YNFKEQ. This CDR3 is 15 amino acids long. V lost 1 base, J lost 6 bases, and 2 bases stayed unmatched. DNA of the CDR3: TGTGCCAGCAGCCAAGCAACTAGCGGGGGGGATACGCAGTATTTT. Protein sequence: CASSQATSGGDTQYF.

The chain recombines TRBV4-1 with TRBJ2-1; the match to TRBD1 covers 7 bases. CDR3 length: 16 amino acids. CDR1 is MGHRA, CDR2 YSYEKL, per germline. J gave up 0 bases and V 3 bases, and 5 bases lay outside the gene matches. For the CDR3, the DNA is TGCGCCAGCAGCCAGAGGACAGGATACTCCTACAATGAGCAGTTCTTC. As protein: CASSQRTGYSYNEQFF.

The chain recombines TRBV7-8 with TRBJ1-2; the D is unclear. The CDR3 totals 12 residues. CDR1 and CDR2 from the germline V gene are SGHVS and FQNEAQ. Trimming took off 5 bases at V and 2 bases at J, with 6 bases between the two ends. CDR3 residues: CASSARNYGYTF. CDR3 DNA sequence: TGTGCCAGCAGCGCCCGGAACTATGGCTACACCTTC.

The sample holds one count of this clone. J is TRBJ1-1 and V is TRBV6-5; possibly TRBD1 for D (5 bases). The V end lost 7 bases, the J end lost 6 bases, and 12 bases lay between the germline ends. CDR1 MNHEY and CDR2 SVGAGI come from the germline V gene. The CDR3 has 12 residues. Here the CDR3 reads CASTRGRAEAFF. The DNA of the CDR3 is TGTGCCAGCACAAGGGGTCGAGCTGAAGCTTTCTTT.

V is TRBV5-8 and J is TRBJ2-5; D may be TRBD2 (5 bases). Between the trimmed V and J ends, which lost 1 base and 5 bases, there was a span of 9 bases. This CDR3 has 13 amino acids. In germline, CDR1 is SGHTS, CDR2 YDEGEE. CDR3 in amino acids: CASSLWTGETQYF. In DNA, the CDR3 is TGTGCCAGCAGCTTGTGGACTGGGGAGACCCAGTACTTC.

The V and J genes are TRBV3-1 (or the pseudogene TRBV3-2) and TRBJ2-1; 8 bases are shared with TRBD1. V shed 2 bases, J shed 7 bases, and the junction held 1 base outside the gene matches. Germline-derived CDR1 and CDR2 are LGHDT and YNNKEL (reference sequence). The CDR3 runs 13 residues. As DNA, the CDR3 is TGTGCCAGCAGCCAAAGGACAGGGAATGAGCAGTTCTTC. This translates into CASSQRTGNEQFF.

V gene TRBV29-1 combines with J gene TRBJ2-3; TRBD1 agrees at 10 bases. The ends lost 5 bases at V and 8 bases at J; junction bases unmatched: 10. This CDR3 has 14 residues. Germline CDR1 SQVTM, CDR2 ANQGSEA. CDR3 in DNA: TGCAGCGTTACCGGGACAGGGGACTCTGGTACGCAGTATTTT. It encodes CSVTGTGDSGTQYF.

Details on this clone: Relative to the germline gene, one junction end is altered; a read error may explain this. The chain carries TRBV7-6 and TRBJ2-4; possible D gene TRBD1, 6 bases. The germline CDR1 and CDR2 sequences are SGHVS and FNYEAQ. This CDR3 spans 12 amino acids. The CDR3: CASSLNRDKWNF. The CDR3 DNA follows: TGTGCCAGCAGCTTGAACCGGGACAAATGGAACTTC.

The J gene is TRBJ2-5, the V gene TRBV5-1, with D possibly TRBD2 on 6 matching bases. The CDR3 has 14 residues. The germline V and J ends were trimmed by 3 bases and 1 base, with 10 bases remaining between them. Germline V gene data show CDR1 as SGHRS and CDR2 as YFSETQ. The CDR3 is CASSSGGAQETQYF. The CDR3 region has the DNA TGCGCCAGCAGCTCCGGCGGGGCCCAAGAGACCCAGTACTTC.

V and J are TRBV28 and TRBJ1-4, with TRBD1 identical over 7 bases. V gave up 4 bases and J gave up 0 bases; unmatched junction bases: 2. The CDR3 is made up of 15 amino acids. From germline, CDR1 is MDHEN and CDR2 SYDVKM. This chain's CDR3 is CASSSDRATNEKLFF. CDR3 coding DNA: TGTGCCAGCAGTTCCGACAGGGCAACTAATGAAAAACTGTTTTTT. The variable domain in full, with the rest retrieved from reference TRBV28 and TRBJ1-4, is DVKVTQSSRYLVKRTGEKVFLECVQDMDHENMFWYRQDPGLGLRLIYFSYDVKMKEKGDIPEGYSVSREKKERFSLILESASTNQTSMYLCASSSDRATNEKLFFGSGTQLSVL.

The rearrangement links TRBV28 to TRBJ2-2; 7 bases are shared with TRBD2. Per germline, CDR1 MDHEN and CDR2 SYDVKM. CDR3 length: 14 residues. After removal of 6 bases from V and 1 base from J, the junction contained 2 bases not matched to a gene. Here the CDR3 DNA reads TGTGCCAGCAGCCCGGGGGGGAACACCGGGGAGCTGTTTTTT. It translates to CASSPGGNTGELFF.